The 31 T cell receptor beta chains given below trace back to one sample, sequenced in a study of cytomegalovirus exposure and HLA in healthy donors. A multiplex PCR was run with 60 Vbeta primers and 13 Jbeta primers. The protocol was immunoSEQ multiplex PCR, while the TCRdb copy is restricted to in-frame clones and leaves out a portion. The repertoire holds 150,000 to 200,000 clones, 81% seen once, with 1.3% in the top ten. The sequenced sample consisted of PBMCs. These receptors all stem from a man aged 50 or older in good health and CMV-seropositive.

The V gene is TRBV5-1, the J gene TRBJ1-2; 12 bases map to TRBD1. J gave up 3 bases and V 4 bases, and 7 bases lay outside the gene matches. Germline V gene lookup returns CDR1 SGHRS and CDR2 YFSETQ. CDR3 size: 16 residues. CDR3 coding DNA: TGCGCCAGCAGCGACGGGACAGGGGGCCTTGACTATGGCTACACCTTC. Translating gives CASSDGTGGLDYGYTF. Full variable domain (remainder filled in from reference TRBV5-1 and TRBJ1-2): KAGVTQTPRYLIKTRGQQVTLSCSPISGHRSVSWYQQTPGQGLQFLFEYFSETQRNKGNFPGRFSGRQFSNSRSEMNVSTLELGDSALYLCASSDGTGGLDYGYTFGSGTRLTVV.

This chain uses TRBV13 with TRBJ2-7; TRBD2 agrees at 10 bases. Germline trimming cut 0 bases from V and 4 bases from J; bases unmatched to any gene: 6. This CDR3 region has 16 residues. CDR1 is PRHDT and CDR2 is FYEKMQ in the germline V gene (reference sequence). CDR3 DNA: TGTGCCAGCAGCTTAGGACTAGCGGGGAGACCTTACGAGCAGTACTTC. It specifies CASSLGLAGRPYEQYF.

J is TRBJ2-4 and V is TRBV28; a weak D match, TRBD2 (7 bases). Trimming stripped 10 bases from V and 5 bases from J, with 21 bases between. CDR3 length: 15 amino acids. CDR1 is MDHEN and CDR2 is SYDVKM in the germline V gene. The CDR3 sequence is CAIKGRPGGQNIQYF. CDR3 sequence (DNA): TGTGCCATCAAAGGACGTCCGGGGGGCCAAAACATTCAGTACTTC.

This chain joins TRBV4-1 and TRBJ2-1, with D maybe TRBD1 (5 bases). Trimming shortened V by 4 bases and J by 9 bases, and 22 bases separated the two germline ends. CDR3 length equals 16 residues. The germline V gene encodes CDR1 MGHRA and CDR2 YSYEKL. The CDR3 reads CASSPPNIAPRGEQFF. For the CDR3, the DNA is TGCGCCAGCAGCCCCCCGAATATCGCGCCTAGGGGTGAGCAGTTCTTC.

The chain employs TRBV6-5 and TRBJ2-5; the match to TRBD1 covers 7 bases. The germline V gene has CDR1 MNHEY and CDR2 SVGAGI. The CDR3 contains 15 residues. V lost 0 bases and J lost 3; bases outside the gene matches: 4. The CDR3: CASSYSRQGEETQYF. For the CDR3, the DNA is TGTGCCAGCAGTTACTCCAGGCAGGGGGAAGAGACCCAGTACTTC.

The rearrangement links TRBV30 to TRBJ1-4, with a possible D match to TRBD1 (5 bases). Trimming cost V 2 bases and J 2 bases, with 21 bases left between them. Germline-derived CDR1 and CDR2 are GTSNPN and SVGIG (reference sequence). This CDR3 is 18 amino acids long. CDR3 protein: CAWSPERGTVFTNEKLFF. DNA of the CDR3: TGTGCCTGGAGTCCCGAGCGGGGGACGGTTTTTACTAATGAAAAACTGTTTTTT. Variable domain in full (rest from reference TRBV30 and TRBJ1-4): SQTIHQWPATLVQPVGSPLSLECTVEGTSNPNLYWYRQAAGRGLQLLFYSVGIGQISSEVPQNLSASRPQDRQFILSSKKLLLSDSGFYLCAWSPERGTVFTNEKLFFGSGTQLSVL.

V usage is TRBV7-3 and J usage is TRBJ2-1; 12 bases map to TRBD2. Losses at the gene ends were 7 bases for V and 8 bases for J; bases not matched to a gene: 12. Germline-derived CDR1 and CDR2 are SGHTA and FQGTGA. The CDR3 has 16 residues. CDR3 coding DNA: TGTGCCAGCACCCAAACCCCGGCTAGCGGGAGGGATGAGCAGTTCTTC. This encodes CASTQTPASGRDEQFF.

The chain joins TRBV30 to TRBJ2-7; TRBD2 matches at 7 bases. Trimming took 4 bases from V and 3 from J; bases not matched to a gene: 12. The CDR3 is made up of 15 amino acids. Germline CDR1 GTSNPN, CDR2 SVGIG (reference sequence). The CDR3 protein is CAWKRGGPGNYEQYF. The CDR3, as DNA: TGTGCCTGGAAGAGGGGAGGGCCCGGTAACTACGAGCAGTACTTC.

The J gene is TRBJ1-4, the V gene TRBV7-2; 9 bases line up with TRBD1. The trim removed 4 bases at V and 5 bases at J, leaving 14 bases unmatched. The CDR3 is made up of 18 amino acids. Germline V gene data show CDR1 as SGHTA and CDR2 as FQGNSA. The DNA for the CDR3 is TGTGCCAGCAGCTCCCGGTTGGAAGGGACAGGGAGAAATGAAAAACTGTTTTTT. It encodes CASSSRLEGTGRNEKLFF.

Concerning this clone itself: Additional DNA sequences in this sample encode the identical CDR3. This chain uses TRBV5-1 with TRBJ1-4; possibly TRBD1 for D (6 bases). The germline V gene has CDR1 SGHRS and CDR2 YFSETQ. CDR3 length equals 15 residues. The V and J ends lost 1 base and 4 bases respectively, with 11 bases between them. Here the CDR3 reads CASSLQGQGNEKLFF. The CDR3 DNA reads as TGCGCCAGCAGCTTGCAGGGGCAGGGTAATGAAAAACTGTTTTTT.

The J gene is TRBJ2-1, the V gene TRBV7-3; 7 bases line up with TRBD1. Germline CDR1 SGHTA, CDR2 FQGTGA. This CDR3 region has 15 residues. With V trimmed by 2 bases and J by 5 bases, 6 bases remained unmatched. CDR3 nucleotide sequence: TGTGCCAGCAGCTTAGGACAGGCTAGGAACAATGAGCAGTTCTTC. Translating it yields CASSLGQARNNEQFF. Complete variable domain (other parts from reference TRBV7-3 and TRBJ2-1): GAGVSQTPSNKVTEKGKYVELRCDPISGHTALYWYRQSLGQGPEFLIYFQGTGAADDSGLPNDRFFAVRPEGSVSTLKIQRTERGDSAVYLCASSLGQARNNEQFFGPGTRLTVL.

This clone was counted a few times. The gene calls are TRBV7-2 and TRBJ1-1, with D possibly TRBD1 on 6 matching bases. The CDR3 consists of 15 residues. The V and J ends lost 1 base and 0 bases respectively, with 9 bases between them. Germline V gene lookup returns CDR1 SGHTA and CDR2 FQGNSA. The DNA for the CDR3 is TGTGCCAGCAGCTTAGAGGGGGGGATGAACACTGAAGCTTTCTTT. Its translation is CASSLEGGMNTEAFF.

The sample holds a few counts of this clone. V and J are TRBV6-1 and TRBJ2-5; 8 nucleotides agree with TRBD1. The CDR3 runs to 14 residues. Looked up from germline, CDR1 is MNHNS and CDR2 is SASEGT. The V and J ends lost 3 bases and 4 bases, in that order; junction bases with no gene match: 4. In DNA form, the CDR3 reads TGTGCCAGCAGTGAGGACAGGGTCAGAGAGACCCAGTACTTC. Its translation: CASSEDRVRETQYF.

This clone was counted only a few times. The CDR3 spells CASSAHPSGRAHEQYF. CDR3 coding DNA: TGTGCCAGCAGCGCCCACCCTAGCGGGAGGGCCCACGAGCAGTACTTC. This chain connects TRBV11-2 to TRBJ2-7, with TRBD2 matching over 12 bases. CDR1 and CDR2 from the germline V gene are SGHAT and FQNNGV. The CDR3 has 16 residues. With 5 bases clipped from V and 5 bases from J, the junction kept 10 bases outside the gene matches.

V is TRBV7-2 and J is TRBJ2-5; TRBD1 might be the D (6 bases). This CDR3 region has 15 residues. CDR1 and CDR2 from the germline V gene are SGHTA and FQGNSA. The V gene lost 3 bases and the J gene lost 3 bases, with 14 bases spanning the gap. CDR3 amino acids: CASSFWDTKKETQYF. For the CDR3, the DNA is TGTGCCAGCAGCTTCTGGGACACCAAAAAAGAGACCCAGTACTTC.

The chain links TRBV9 to TRBJ1-1; D not certain. Germline V gene lookup returns CDR1 SGDLS and CDR2 YYNGEE. CDR3 length equals 12 residues. Trimming took off 4 bases at V and 4 bases at J, with 8 bases between the two ends. CDR3 in DNA: TGTGCCAGCAGCCTCGGGAGCACTGAAGCTTTCTTT. As protein: CASSLGSTEAFF.

The chain recombines TRBV5-1 with TRBJ2-3; maybe TRBD2 (5 bases). Trimming stripped 4 bases from V and 6 bases from J, with 15 bases between. CDR3 length: 14 amino acids. Germline assignment: CDR1 SGHRS and CDR2 YFSETQ. Here the CDR3 DNA reads TGCGCCAGCAGCCCCGTCGACCCGGGGGATACGCAGTATTTT. As protein: CASSPVDPGDTQYF.

The rearrangement uses TRBV7-2 and TRBJ2-1; the match to TRBD2 covers 9 bases. CDR1 SGHTA and CDR2 FQGNSA come from the germline V gene. Losses at the gene ends were 2 bases for V and 8 bases for J; bases not matched to a gene: 7. This CDR3 is 15 amino acids long. This CDR3 reads CASSLRSREGHEQFF. The CDR3 DNA sequence: TGTGCCAGCAGCTTAAGGTCGCGGGAGGGGCATGAGCAGTTCTTC.

Only one count was recorded for this clone. This chain joins TRBV6-1 and TRBJ1-1; D may be TRBD1 (5 bases). Germline V gene sequence: CDR1 MNHNS, CDR2 SASEGT. V dropped 6 bases and J dropped 10 bases, with 12 bases sitting between them. This CDR3 is built from 11 residues. CDR3 in DNA: TGTGCCAGCAGCCAGGGTATTGGAGCTTTCTTT. Residues: CASSQGIGAFF.

V usage is TRBV5-1 and J usage is TRBJ2-2, with 7 bases identical to TRBD2. The germline CDR1 and CDR2 sequences are SGHRS and YFSETQ. Losses at the gene ends were 2 bases for V and 1 base for J; bases not matched to a gene: 2. The CDR3 is made up of 15 amino acids. Written as DNA, the CDR3 is TGCGCCAGCAGCTTAGTAGCGGGGAACACCGGGGAGCTGTTTTTT. It specifies CASSLVAGNTGELFF.

The V gene is TRBV7-9, the J gene TRBJ1-2, with 8 nucleotides matching TRBD1. Germline CDR1 SEHNR, CDR2 FQNEAQ (reference sequence). After removal of 5 bases from V and 6 bases from J, the junction contained 5 bases not matched to a gene. This CDR3 is 13 amino acids long. The CDR3 spells CASSPQGAHGYTF. As DNA, the CDR3 is TGTGCCAGCAGCCCGCAGGGGGCCCATGGCTACACCTTC. Variable domain in full (rest from reference TRBV7-9 and TRBJ1-2): DTGVSQNPRHKITKRGQNVTFRCDPISEHNRLYWYRQTLGQGPEFLTYFQNEAQLEKSRLLSDRFSAERPKGSFSTLEIQRTEQGDSAMYLCASSPQGAHGYTFGSGTRLTVV.

CDR3: CASSLAGQGGNEQYF. In DNA, the CDR3 is TGCGCCAGCAGCCTGGCTGGACAGGGGGGGAACGAGCAGTACTTC. The chain carries TRBV5-1 and TRBJ2-7, with TRBD1 matching 10 bases. This CDR3 comprises 15 residues. V shed 4 bases and J 5 bases; nucleotides not matched to a gene: 9. Germline CDR1 reads SGHRS; CDR2 reads YFSETQ.

This chain links TRBV5-8 with TRBJ1-2; a weak D match, TRBD1 (5 bases). The germline CDR1 and CDR2 sequences are SGHTS and YDEGEE. The CDR3 sequence is 13 residues long. Trimming left V 2 bases short and J 6 bases short, with 11 bases between. The CDR3: CASSFMTANGYTF. The CDR3 DNA follows: TGTGCCAGCAGCTTTATGACAGCAAATGGCTACACCTTC.

The table lists this clone with a count of one. The V call is TRBV6-5, the J call TRBJ2-1, with TRBD1 matching 7 bases. Germline V gene lookup returns CDR1 MNHEY and CDR2 SVGAGI. The V segment lost 8 bases and the J segment 3 bases; nucleotides outside the gene matches: 4. The CDR3 is 13 residues long. CDR3 sequence: CASARDSYNEQFF. For the CDR3, the DNA is TGTGCCAGCGCACGGGACAGCTACAATGAGCAGTTCTTC.

This clone showed up just a few times. The J gene is TRBJ2-7, the V gene TRBV5-4, with TRBD2 identical over 10 bases. The trim removed 4 bases at V and 3 bases at J, leaving 7 bases unmatched. The germline CDR1 and CDR2 sequences are SGHNT and YYREEE (reference sequence). This CDR3 is 15 amino acids long. CDR3 amino acids: CASSSPGLASYEQYF. The CDR3 nucleotides read TGTGCCAGCAGCAGCCCGGGACTAGCGAGCTACGAGCAGTACTTC.

The chain is built from TRBV5-1 and TRBJ2-3; 10 bases fit TRBD2. Trimming removed 3 bases from V and 4 bases from J; junction bases left unmatched: 11. The CDR3 extends over 17 amino acids. Germline values: CDR1 SGHRS, CDR2 YFSETQ. The chain's CDR3 is CASSSRPSGGGPDTQYF. CDR3 nucleotides: TGCGCCAGCAGCTCGAGGCCTAGCGGGGGTGGGCCAGATACGCAGTATTTT.

This clone has just a few counts. The rearrangement uses TRBV28 and TRBJ2-1; D is uncertain. V lost 6 bases and J 3 bases, leaving 9 bases between the germline ends. The CDR3 consists of 13 residues. CDR1 and CDR2 (germline): MDHEN, SYDVKM. The CDR3 nucleotides are TGTGCCAGCAGATCTAGGAGCTACAATGAGCAGTTCTTC. This encodes CASRSRSYNEQFF.

The chain employs TRBV5-4 and TRBJ2-7; possible D gene TRBD1, 6 bases. V shed 0 bases and J shed 3 bases, with 10 bases lying between them. Germline-derived CDR1 and CDR2 are SGHNT and YYREEE (reference sequence). The CDR3 runs to 14 residues. The CDR3 nucleotides are TGTGCCAGCAGCTTGGAACAGGGTTTCTACGAGCAGTACTTC. It yields the protein CASSLEQGFYEQYF.

The genes are TRBV28 and TRBJ2-7, with D perhaps matching TRBD1 (5 bases). V was trimmed by 3 bases and J by 6 bases, leaving 15 bases between them. CDR1 and CDR2 from the germline V gene are MDHEN and SYDVKM. The CDR3 totals 14 residues. CDR3 sequence (DNA): TGTGCCAGCAGTTTTCCCCAGGGAAAGGCCGAGCAGTACTTC. It specifies CASSFPQGKAEQYF.

This clone was detected once. The chain links TRBV11-3 to TRBJ2-2, with TRBD2 as a possible D gene (5 bases). CDR1 SGHNT and CDR2 YENEEA come from the germline V gene. The CDR3 is made up of 13 amino acids. The germline V and J ends were trimmed by 3 bases and 4 bases, with 6 bases remaining between them. The CDR3 DNA is TGTGCCAGCAGCTTTCGGGGCACCGGGGAGCTGTTTTTT. Translated: CASSFRGTGELFF.

The rearrangement joins TRBV27 to TRBJ2-7, with a weak D call TRBD2 (6 bases). CDR3 size: 17 residues. V was clipped by 0 bases and J by 2 bases, with 17 bases between them. Germline-derived CDR1 and CDR2 are MNHEY and SMNVEV (reference sequence). This CDR3 is CASSLSQASGLPYEQYF. The DNA for the CDR3 is TGTGCCAGCAGTTTATCCCAGGCGAGCGGGCTCCCCTACGAGCAGTACTTC.